Presented here are 30 T cell receptor beta chains from one specimen sequenced in a study of blood T cell repertoires in COVID-19 (dated by TCRdb to the early 2020s). Receptor libraries were prepared by the immunoSEQ multiplex PCR assay. Sourced from immuneACCESS, this table was stored by TCRdb with only in-frame sequences that have V and J called. A share of the clones is absent; for the studies checked, an unresolved V gene accounts for under half, and the remainder has no known explanation. This sample is represented by some 200,000 clones; roughly 90% of them were singletons. Jointly, the top ten make up 2% to 2.5% of the sample. The sample consisted of peripheral blood. The source of these receptors is a woman aged 45-65 years with acute or convalescent COVID-19.

The J gene is TRBJ2-3, the V gene TRBV29-1, with TRBD1 identical over 7 bases. The CDR3 contains 15 residues. Germline V gene data show CDR1 as SQVTM and CDR2 as ANQGSEA. V lost 7 bases and J lost 1; bases outside the gene matches: 11. The DNA for the CDR3 is TGCAGCGCAGGGGGAAGGGGGCCTCGCACAGATACGCAGTATTTT. Its translation is CSAGGRGPRTDTQYF.

The V gene is TRBV6-6, the J gene TRBJ1-2; 7 nucleotides agree with TRBD1. CDR3 size: 14 residues. The germline CDR1 and CDR2 sequences are MNHNY and SVGAGI (reference sequence). V trimming: 6 bases; J trimming: 2 bases; junction bases outside the gene matches: 6. The CDR3 DNA reads TGTGCCAGCAGACCTGGACAGGTGAACTATGGCTACACCTTC. As protein: CASRPGQVNYGYTF.

The chain is built from TRBV18 and TRBJ2-7; TRBD1 is a possible D gene (6 bases). V was clipped by 3 bases and J by 7 bases, with 13 bases between them. This CDR3 spans 13 amino acids. Germline V gene sequence: CDR1 KGHSH, CDR2 LQKENI. The chain's CDR3 is CASSPGTSWEQYF. The CDR3 DNA is TGTGCCAGCTCACCTGGGACAAGTTGGGAGCAGTACTTC.

The chain has TRBV24-1 and TRBJ1-5; D remains ambiguous. Between the trimmed V and J ends, which lost 5 bases and 3 bases, there was a span of 10 bases. Germline values: CDR1 KGHDR, CDR2 SFDVKD. This CDR3 has 14 amino acids. CDR3 DNA: TGTGCCACCAGTGGTCCGGGGTCCAATCAGCCCCAGCATTTT. This gives the protein CATSGPGSNQPQHF.

The rearrangement joins TRBV4-3 to TRBJ2-2, with 7 bases identical to TRBD2. There are 16 residues in the CDR3. The germline V gene encodes CDR1 LGHNA and CDR2 YSLEER. With 0 bases clipped from V and 4 bases from J, the junction kept 5 bases outside the gene matches. The CDR3 reads CASSQEGGRLTGELFF. CDR3 nucleotides: TGCGCCAGCAGCCAAGAGGGGGGGAGGCTCACCGGGGAGCTGTTTTTT.

The chain has TRBV7-9 and TRBJ2-1; 12 bases agree with TRBD2. The V and J ends lost 4 bases and 3 bases, in that order; junction bases with no gene match: 7. The CDR3 runs 17 residues. Germline-derived CDR1 and CDR2 are SEHNR and FQNEAQ (reference sequence). The CDR3 nucleotides are TGTGCCAGCAGCTCCCGGACTAGCGGGACTCTCTACAATGAGCAGTTCTTC. Translation: CASSSRTSGTLYNEQFF.

The chain couples TRBV11-2 to TRBJ1-3; D remains unclear. The V end lost 8 bases, the J end lost 0 bases, and 8 bases lay between the germline ends. In germline, CDR1 is SGHAT, CDR2 FQNNGV. The CDR3 consists of 13 residues. The CDR3 loop is CASGHSSGNTIYF. CDR3 DNA sequence: TGTGCCAGCGGGCACAGCTCTGGAAACACCATATATTTT.

The rearrangement links TRBV7-9 to TRBJ1-6; 8 bases agree with TRBD1. The V gene end was trimmed by 5 bases and the J gene end by 5 bases; junction bases not matched to a gene: 5. The length of the CDR3 is 15 residues. Germline V lookup: CDR1 SEHNR, CDR2 FQNEAQ (reference sequence). In DNA, the CDR3 is TGTGCCAGCAGCCCTACAGGGGGGGATAATTCACCCCTCCACTTT. Protein: CASSPTGGDNSPLHF.

This clone was detected only a few times. J is TRBJ1-4 and V is TRBV28, with 9 bases aligning to TRBD1. Unmatched junction bases numbered 3, after V lost 5 bases and J lost 5 bases. The germline gives CDR1 MDHEN, CDR2 SYDVKM. This CDR3 is 14 amino acids long. The CDR3 DNA follows: TGTGCCAGCAGTAAGGACAGGGGAAATGAAAAACTGTTTTTT. This sequence encodes CASSKDRGNEKLFF.

The chain has TRBV21-1 and TRBJ1-1. TRBV21-1 is annotated as a pseudogene. This CDR3 contains 10 residues. Here the CDR3 DNA reads TGTGCCAGCAGCTTCCGGGAAGCTTTCTTT. Translating it yields CASSFREAFF.

This clone was seen only a few times. Other DNA sequences in this specimen translate into the identical CDR3. The rearrangement joins TRBV18 to TRBJ2-3; 8 bases line up with TRBD2. The V gene end was trimmed by 0 bases and the J gene end by 3 bases; junction bases not matched to a gene: 2. The germline gives CDR1 KGHSH, CDR2 LQKENI. This CDR3 has 15 amino acids. The CDR3 loop reads CASSPPGLVTDTQYF. The CDR3 nucleotides are TGTGCCAGCTCACCACCGGGACTAGTTACAGATACGCAGTATTTT. Supplemented by reference TRBV18 and TRBJ2-3, the full variable domain reads NAGVMQNPRHLVRRRGQEARLRCSPMKGHSHVYWYRQLPEEGLKFMVYLQKENIIDESGMPKERFSAEFPKEGPSILRIQQVVRGDSAAYFCASSPPGLVTDTQYFGPGTRLTVL.

This chain connects TRBV7-2 to TRBJ2-1; 8 nucleotides agree with TRBD2. Germline V gene lookup returns CDR1 SGHTA and CDR2 FQGNSA. J lost 7 bases, V lost 1 base, and 6 bases had no gene match. The CDR3 is 15 residues long. The CDR3 region has the DNA TGTGCCAGCAGCTTAGGTGCGACGGGAGGGAATGAGCAGTTCTTC. Amino acid sequence: CASSLGATGGNEQFF.

This clone was found once. J is TRBJ2-7 and V is TRBV6-6, with 9 bases that match TRBD1. Germline CDR1 is MNHNY and CDR2 is SVGAGI (reference sequence). Unmatched junction bases numbered 12, after V lost 5 bases and J lost 1 base. This CDR3 is 17 amino acids long. The CDR3 nucleotides read TGTGCCAGCAGTCGCTATCCGGGACAGGGTCTATCCTACGAGCAGTACTTC. Translated: CASSRYPGQGLSYEQYF.

The rearrangement uses TRBV5-6 and TRBJ1-1; 7 bases line up with TRBD1. The CDR3 length is 15 residues. Germline V gene lookup returns CDR1 SGHDT and CDR2 YYEEEE. V was clipped by 5 bases and J by 5 bases; unmatched bases: 12. CDR3 protein: CASRLLQGGGTEAFF. The CDR3 DNA follows: TGTGCCAGCAGACTATTGCAGGGGGGAGGTACTGAAGCTTTCTTT.

This clone was found a few times. The rearrangement joins TRBV11-3 to TRBJ2-1; possible D gene TRBD2, 6 bases. Germline lookup yields CDR1 SGHNT and CDR2 YENEEA. The CDR3 sequence is 13 residues long. V was shortened by 1 base and J by 9 bases, with 10 bases between the two germline ends. Here the CDR3 DNA reads TGTGCCAGCAGCTTAGCGGGAGCTGGTGAGCAGTTCTTC. Translation gives CASSLAGAGEQFF.

The chain joins TRBV24-1 to TRBJ2-3; the D gene is possibly TRBD2 (6 bases). Germline V gene lookup returns CDR1 KGHDR and CDR2 SFDVKD. Trimming removed 6 bases from V and 2 bases from J, with 14 bases in between. The CDR3 extends over 15 amino acids. Here the CDR3 DNA reads TGTGCCACCAGTCGGGGTAGCGGATACACAGATACGCAGTATTTT. This gives the protein CATSRGSGYTDTQYF.

This chain uses TRBV9 with TRBJ2-1; TRBD2 matches at 11 bases. CDR1 and CDR2 (germline): SGDLS, YYNGEE. The CDR3 loop spans 18 amino acids. After removal of 3 bases from V and 2 bases from J, the junction contained 10 bases not matched to a gene. In nucleotides, the CDR3 is TGTGCCAGCAGCGCCACTAGCGGGAGTTTCAGTCCCTACAATGAGCAGTTCTTC. The encoded protein is CASSATSGSFSPYNEQFF.

V usage is TRBV19 and J usage is TRBJ2-6, with 8 bases lining up with TRBD1. Germline assignment: CDR1 LNHDA and CDR2 SQIVND (reference sequence). CDR3 size: 17 residues. The J segment lost 4 bases and the V segment lost 3 bases, leaving 8 bases of the junction unmatched. The CDR3 sequence: CASSIWTGSSGANVLTF. For the CDR3, the DNA is TGTGCCAGTAGTATCTGGACAGGGTCGTCGGGGGCCAACGTCCTGACTTTC.

The chain employs TRBV5-6 and TRBJ2-7, with D unresolved. CDR1 SGHDT and CDR2 YYEEEE come from the germline V gene. The CDR3 consists of 14 residues. With 0 bases removed from V and 1 base from J, the gap between germline ends came to 8 bases. The CDR3 coding sequence is TGTGCCAGCAGCTTGGAATACAGATCCTACGAGCAGTACTTC. Translation: CASSLEYRSYEQYF. Variable domain in full (rest from reference TRBV5-6 and TRBJ2-7): DAGVTQSPTHLIKTRGQQVTLRCSPKSGHDTVSWYQQALGQGPQFIFQYYEEEERQRGNFPDRFSGHQFPNYSSELNVNALLLGDSALYLCASSLEYRSYEQYFGPGTRLTVT.

The chain employs TRBV7-9 and TRBJ1-2, with D unclear. The CDR3 spans 14 residues. V was pared by 5 bases and J by 1 base, with 11 bases between. Per germline, CDR1 SEHNR and CDR2 FQNEAQ (reference sequence). As DNA, the CDR3 is TGTGCCAGCAGCCCCCCGGTCCTTAACTATGGCTACACCTTC. Encoded protein: CASSPPVLNYGYTF. Full variable domain (rest looked up from reference TRBV7-9 and TRBJ1-2): DTGVSQNPRHKITKRGQNVTFRCDPISEHNRLYWYRQTLGQGPEFLTYFQNEAQLEKSRLLSDRFSAERPKGSFSTLEIQRTEQGDSAMYLCASSPPVLNYGYTFGSGTRLTVV.

V usage is TRBV10-3 and J usage is TRBJ2-2, with 9 bases matching TRBD2. This CDR3 has 17 amino acids. Germline V gene data show CDR1 as ENHRY and CDR2 as SYGVKD. With V trimmed by 6 bases and J by 5 bases, 13 bases remained unmatched. DNA of the CDR3: TGTGCCATCAGCAAGGACTGGCGGGGGGGAAAAACCGGGGAGCTGTTTTTT. It translates to CAISKDWRGGKTGELFF.

CDR3 sequence: CASSEAAGHSYNEQFF. The DNA of the CDR3 is TGCGCCAGCAGTGAGGCTGCGGGGCACTCCTACAATGAGCAGTTCTTC. This chain links TRBV10-2 with TRBJ2-1, with D perhaps TRBD2 (6 bases). V was pared by 2 bases and J by 0 bases, with 11 bases between. This CDR3 contains 16 residues. CDR1 and CDR2 (germline): WSHSY, SAAADI.

The rearrangement uses TRBV6-5 and TRBJ1-1, with a tentative D call TRBD1 (6 bases). CDR3 length: 13 residues. Trimming pared 5 bases from V and 3 bases from J, leaving 10 bases between. Germline V CDR1 and CDR2: MNHEY, SVGAGI. CDR3 DNA sequence: TGTGCCAGCAGTAGGGGGTTCGACACTGAAGCTTTCTTT. This sequence encodes CASSRGFDTEAFF.

The chain uses TRBV30 and TRBJ2-1; TRBD1 might be the D (5 bases). CDR1 GTSNPN and CDR2 SVGIG come from the germline V gene (reference sequence). V was trimmed by 6 bases and J by 0 bases, leaving 12 bases between them. The CDR3 has 14 amino acids. This chain's CDR3 is CACQGTSSYNEQFF. The CDR3 DNA reads as TGTGCCTGCCAGGGAACGAGCTCCTACAATGAGCAGTTCTTC.

The V call is TRBV13, the J call TRBJ2-2; 7 nucleotides agree with TRBD2. J gave up 4 bases and V 10 bases, and 9 bases lay outside the gene matches. Germline values: CDR1 PRHDT, CDR2 FYEKMQ (reference sequence). The CDR3 has 14 residues. Written as DNA, the CDR3 is TGTGCCATACCCCGGGAGGCGGGCACCGGGGAGCTGTTTTTT. It yields the protein CAIPREAGTGELFF.

The chain couples TRBV24-1 to TRBJ2-1; 8 bases fit TRBD1. J gave up 7 bases and V 2 bases, and 12 bases lay outside the gene matches. Germline V CDR1 and CDR2: KGHDR, SFDVKD. This CDR3 is built from 17 residues. Written as DNA, the CDR3 is TGTGCCACCAGTGATTACCCGGAGGGACAGGTCTCGAATGAGCAGTTCTTC. Amino acids: CATSDYPEGQVSNEQFF.

This clone turned up a few times. CDR3 sequence (DNA): TGTGCCAGCAGCTTGGGACAGGGTTATGAAAAACTGTTTTTT. Protein: CASSLGQGYEKLFF. The V gene is TRBV5-6, the J gene TRBJ1-4, with 7 bases that match TRBD1. V shed 0 bases and J 6 bases; nucleotides not matched to a gene: 2. CDR1 is SGHDT, CDR2 YYEEEE, per germline. CDR3 length: 14 residues.

This clone occurred once. J is TRBJ1-2 and V is TRBV25-1, with 9 nucleotides matching TRBD1. Trimming removed 4 bases from V and 3 bases from J; junction bases left unmatched: 3. This CDR3 spans 14 amino acids. Germline loops: CDR1 MGHDK, CDR2 SYGVNS. The CDR3 reads CASSGGDRDYGYTF. CDR3 nucleotide sequence: TGTGCCAGCAGTGGGGGGGACAGGGACTATGGCTACACCTTC.

CDR3 bases: TGTGCCAGTAGTATAGAGACAGGGATCTATGGCTACACCTTC. This encodes CASSIETGIYGYTF. The chain is built from TRBV19 and TRBJ1-2; TRBD1 matches 7 bases. Unmatched junction bases numbered 2, after V lost 0 bases and J lost 4 bases. The CDR3 loop spans 14 amino acids. Germline CDR1 and CDR2: LNHDA and SQIVND (reference sequence). The variable domain in full, completed from reference TRBV19 and TRBJ1-2, reads DGGITQSPKYLFRKEGQNVTLSCEQNLNHDAMYWYRQDPGQGLRLIYYSQIVNDFQKGDIAEGYSVSREKKESFPLTVTSAQKNPTAFYLCASSIETGIYGYTFGSGTRLTVV.

The V and J genes are TRBV9 and TRBJ2-2, with no clear D. V dropped 1 base and J dropped 7 bases, with 11 bases sitting between them. There are 14 residues in the CDR3. Germline loops: CDR1 SGDLS, CDR2 YYNGEE. The CDR3 DNA sequence: TGTGCCAGCAGCGTATCCTTCGCGAGCGGGGAGCTGTTTTTT. It yields the protein CASSVSFASGELFF.